The 18 T cell receptor beta chains below were found in one sample sequenced in a study of shared clonotypes between healthy human individuals. Profiled with immunoSEQ multiplex PCR; TCRdb holds only in-frame clones, not every one. The sample has 530,000 or so clones, 75% to 80% seen once. The specimen was PBMCs. The receptors stem from a woman in her forties in good health. Some clones in this sample may be carry-over from other donors' samples.

The V and J genes are TRBV5-6 and TRBJ2-1; 13 nucleotides match TRBD2. V lost 6 bases and J lost 10; bases outside the gene matches: 16. CDR1 is SGHDT, CDR2 YYEEEE, per germline. The CDR3 consists of 17 residues. CDR3 nucleotides: TGTGCCAGCACCTTAACCCCAGGACTAGCGGGAGACAGGGAGCAGTTCTTC. Translation gives CASTLTPGLAGDREQFF.

This clone was observed a few times. This chain joins TRBV6-5 and TRBJ1-5; TRBD1 aligns across 8 bases. J gave up 6 bases and V 4 bases, and 5 bases lay outside the gene matches. The CDR3 has 14 residues. From germline, CDR1 is MNHEY and CDR2 SVGAGI. The DNA for the CDR3 is TGTGCCAGCAGTTCAGACAGGGGCGGTCAGCCCCAGCATTTT. Its translation: CASSSDRGGQPQHF.

This chain connects TRBV27 to TRBJ2-7; D gene uncertain. The CDR3 loop spans 13 amino acids. Trimming shortened V by 3 bases and J by 2 bases, and 8 bases separated the two germline ends. Germline CDR1 MNHEY, CDR2 SMNVEV (reference sequence). The CDR3 loop is CASSFRRTYEQYF. As DNA, the CDR3 is TGTGCCAGCAGTTTCAGGAGAACCTACGAGCAGTACTTC.

The V and J genes are TRBV7-2 and TRBJ2-7; D not resolved. Trimming stripped 5 bases from V and 2 bases from J, with 13 bases between. The CDR3 loop spans 14 amino acids. The germline V gene has CDR1 SGHTA and CDR2 FQGNSA. This chain's CDR3 is CASSPGGAPYEQYF. In nucleotides, the CDR3 is TGTGCCAGCAGCCCGGGTGGCGCCCCCTACGAGCAGTACTTC.

The rearrangement links TRBV5-5 to TRBJ1-5, with D unresolved. Germline loops: CDR1 SGHKS, CDR2 YYEKEE (reference sequence). V was cut by 0 bases and J by 4 bases, with 8 bases left in between. The CDR3 contains 14 residues. The CDR3 protein is CASSLVSLNQPQHF. The CDR3 bases are TGTGCCAGCAGCTTGGTTTCTCTAAATCAGCCCCAGCATTTT. Filled out from reference TRBV5-5 and TRBJ1-5, the complete variable domain reads DAGVTQSPTHLIKTRGQQVTLRCSPISGHKSVSWYQQVLGQGPQFIFQYYEKEERGRGNFPDRFSARQFPNYSSELNVNALLLGDSALYLCASSLVSLNQPQHFGDGTRLSIL.

This clone was picked up one time. The sample carries other DNA sequences with the same CDR3. The chain is built from TRBV5-1 and TRBJ1-3; no definite D call. With 0 bases removed from V and 4 bases from J, the gap between germline ends came to 8 bases. Germline CDR1 reads SGHRS; CDR2 reads YFSETQ. The CDR3 runs to 14 residues. The CDR3 coding sequence is TGCGCCAGCAGCTTGGCCGGTTCCGGAAACACCATATATTTT. It specifies CASSLAGSGNTIYF. Using reference TRBV5-1 and TRBJ1-3 for the parts outside the CDR3, the full variable domain is KAGVTQTPRYLIKTRGQQVTLSCSPISGHRSVSWYQQTPGQGLQFLFEYFSETQRNKGNFPGRFSGRQFSNSRSEMNVSTLELGDSALYLCASSLAGSGNTIYFGEGSWLTVV.

The chain has TRBV27 and TRBJ2-7; no firm D call. Germline CDR1 reads MNHEY; CDR2 reads SMNVEV (reference sequence). The CDR3 sequence is 15 residues long. Trimming removed 3 bases at V and 3 bases at J, with 15 bases between. The CDR3 DNA reads TGTGCCAGCAGTTTGATGGCGCAGGCAAACTACGAGCAGTACTTC. Protein sequence: CASSLMAQANYEQYF.

The chain joins TRBV9 to TRBJ2-1, with 7 nucleotides matching TRBD2. This CDR3 is 18 amino acids long. V lost 2 bases to trimming and J lost 0 bases; unmatched junction nucleotides: 11. Germline-derived CDR1 and CDR2 are SGDLS and YYNGEE. CDR3 loop: CASSVPKTGGSSYNEQFF. CDR3 sequence (DNA): TGTGCCAGCAGCGTGCCAAAGACGGGAGGTAGCTCCTACAATGAGCAGTTCTTC.

The gene calls are TRBV30 and TRBJ2-6, with D unclear. There are 13 residues in the CDR3. V was pared by 0 bases and J by 2 bases, with 2 bases between. The germline V gene has CDR1 GTSNPN and CDR2 SVGIG (reference sequence). The CDR3 DNA reads as TGTGCCTGGAGTGTAACTGGGGCCAACGTCCTGACTTTC. This encodes CAWSVTGANVLTF.

The V and J genes are TRBV19 and TRBJ1-1; the match to TRBD1 covers 11 bases. V shed 5 bases, J shed 4 bases, and the junction held 15 bases outside the gene matches. CDR1 is LNHDA and CDR2 is SQIVND in the germline V gene (reference sequence). The CDR3 has 18 amino acids. DNA of the CDR3: TGTGCCAGTAGTCAGGGGACAGGGGGAATGGAGTTGGTCACTGAAGCTTTCTTT. It yields the protein CASSQGTGGMELVTEAFF.

The rearrangement uses TRBV30 and TRBJ1-2; weak D call: TRBD1 (6 bases). V was cut by 3 bases and J by 8 bases, with 19 bases left in between. This CDR3 has 14 amino acids. Germline loops: CDR1 GTSNPN, CDR2 SVGIG (reference sequence). Here the CDR3 DNA reads TGTGCCTGGAGGAGTTTGGGGGGCGCTAGCGGCTACACCTTC. Amino acid sequence: CAWRSLGGASGYTF.

This chain links TRBV7-8 with TRBJ2-4, with TRBD2 matching 10 bases. The germline V gene encodes CDR1 SGHVS and CDR2 FQNEAQ. The length of the CDR3 is 15 residues. The J segment lost 9 bases and the V segment lost 5 bases, leaving 10 bases of the junction unmatched. The CDR3 coding sequence is TGTGCCAGCAGCCCGGGACTAGCGAATAGGGTCATTCAGTACTTC. Its translation is CASSPGLANRVIQYF.

With regard to this clone: This CDR3 is also generated by other DNA sequences in the sample. The chain recombines TRBV30 with TRBJ2-5; TRBD2 matches at 7 bases. This CDR3 comprises 12 residues. Germline V gives CDR1 GTSNPN, CDR2 SVGIG (reference sequence). V gave up 0 bases and J gave up 5 bases; unmatched junction bases: 0. The CDR3 loop reads CAWSVGGETQYF. DNA of the CDR3: TGTGCCTGGAGTGTGGGGGGGGAGACCCAGTACTTC.

This clone has a single count. V gene TRBV7-2 combines with J gene TRBJ1-2; D unresolved. CDR3 length equals 16 residues. Trimming took 1 base from V and 1 from J, leaving 13 bases between them. The germline V gene has CDR1 SGHTA and CDR2 FQGNSA. The CDR3 region is CASSLDPSEGNYGYTF. The CDR3 DNA reads TGTGCCAGCAGCTTAGATCCGAGCGAGGGTAACTATGGCTACACCTTC.

This clone showed up many times. The chain is built from TRBV4-1 and TRBJ2-1; 14 nucleotides line up with TRBD2. V dropped 4 bases and J dropped 8; count of bases not matched to a gene: 7. The CDR3 totals 16 residues. Germline lookup yields CDR1 MGHRA and CDR2 YSYEKL. This chain's CDR3 is CASSPPGTSGRHEQFF. Written as DNA, the CDR3 is TGCGCCAGCAGCCCTCCTGGGACTAGCGGGAGACATGAGCAGTTCTTC.

The V call is TRBV28, the J call TRBJ2-3; 9 positions agree with TRBD2. Trimming took 8 bases from V and 2 from J; bases not matched to a gene: 8. CDR3 length: 15 amino acids. Per the germline V gene, CDR1 is MDHEN and CDR2 is SYDVKM. The DNA for the CDR3 is TGTGCCAGCTCCCCTAGCGGGACTCTCACAGATACGCAGTATTTT. It translates to CASSPSGTLTDTQYF.

This rearrangement joins TRBV4-1 to TRBJ2-7; 9 nucleotides align to TRBD1. The germline V gene encodes CDR1 MGHRA and CDR2 YSYEKL. This CDR3 spans 16 amino acids. J gave up 4 bases and V 3 bases, and 10 bases lay outside the gene matches. This CDR3 is CASSQARTGAVYEQYF. CDR3 nucleotides: TGCGCCAGCAGCCAGGCCCGGACAGGGGCGGTTTACGAGCAGTACTTC.

This clone was seen once. V gene TRBV28 combines with J gene TRBJ2-7; 10 nucleotides align to TRBD2. V was clipped by 6 bases and J by 2 bases; unmatched bases: 4. CDR3 length: 14 residues. Per the germline V gene, CDR1 is MDHEN and CDR2 is SYDVKM. CDR3 protein: CASRTGTSAYEQYF. CDR3 sequence (DNA): TGTGCCAGCAGAACCGGGACTAGCGCCTACGAGCAGTACTTC.